These 32 T cell receptor beta chains came from one sample sequenced in a study of T-cell reconstitution after alpha-beta-depleted transplantation in children (TCRdb year 2016). Library preparation was by PCR. Sequencing used an Illumina HiSeq 2500. TCR library preparation used molecular barcoding, with unique molecular identifiers applied to normalize quantification of the TCRbeta repertoire. TCRdb reworked the public reads: Q25 trimming with fastp, MiXCR clone assembly, productive beta chains retained. Every distinct CDR3 protein forms one entry, paired with its most common genes and DNA. This sample holds roughly 280,000 distinct CDR3 sequences; around a tenth were observed only once. The ten biggest clones cover roughly a quarter of the sample. The sample's treatment or condition, from its label and the paper: allogeneic hematopoietic cell transplantation with graft depleted of TCRalphabeta T cells and CD19 B cells.

The material sequenced was peripheral blood, taken 180 days after TCRalphabeta/CD19-depleted stem cell transplant. Receptors originate from a male patient aged 2-9 years who had a stem cell transplant for chronic granulomatous disease, so the T cells may come from the graft donor.

This clonotype was seen at least ten times. The chain has TRBV7-2 and TRBJ2-3; 10 bases are shared with TRBD2. The V segment lost 5 bases and the J segment 5 bases; nucleotides outside the gene matches: 4. The CDR3 extends over 14 amino acids. Per the germline V gene, CDR1 is SGHTA and CDR2 is FQGNSA. The CDR3 region is CASSLRLAGDTQYF. CDR3 DNA sequence: TGTGCCAGCAGCCTCAGACTAGCGGGAGATACGCAGTATTTT.

This clonotype was recorded at least ten times. The J gene is TRBJ2-7, the V gene TRBV28, with D tentatively TRBD2 (5 bases). Germline V gene lookup returns CDR1 MDHEN and CDR2 SYDVKM. The CDR3 is 14 amino acids. Trimming stripped 3 bases from V and 5 bases from J, with 14 bases between. The CDR3 nucleotides read TGTGCCAGCAGTTTGCCCCTAGCTTCTCACGAGCAGTACTTC. The encoded protein is CASSLPLASHEQYF.

Many counts were recorded for this clonotype. The chain couples TRBV5-1 to TRBJ1-1; D gene uncertain. V lost 2 bases and J lost 0, with 8 bases in between. Per germline, CDR1 SGHRS and CDR2 YFSETQ. This CDR3 has 14 residues. The CDR3 nucleotides read TGCGCCAGCAGCTTAGGCGGTATGAACACTGAAGCTTTCTTT. This codes for CASSLGGMNTEAFF.

Ten or more counts support this clonotype. The chain is built from TRBV11-2 and TRBJ2-3; tentative D call: TRBD1 (6 bases). The CDR3 is made up of 15 amino acids. With 5 bases removed from V and 4 bases from J, the gap between germline ends came to 16 bases. In germline, CDR1 is SGHAT, CDR2 FQNNGV. CDR3 sequence reads: CASSPTGFSSDTQYF. DNA of the CDR3: TGTGCCAGCAGCCCAACAGGGTTTTCTTCAGATACGCAGTATTTT. The full variable domain, rest sourced from reference TRBV11-2 and TRBJ2-3, is EAGVAQSPRYKIIEKRQSVAFWCNPISGHATLYWYQQILGQGPKLLIQFQNNGVVDDSQLPKDRFSAERLKGVDSTLKIQPAKLEDSAVYLCASSPTGFSSDTQYFGPGTRLTVL.

J is TRBJ2-7 and V is TRBV5-4, with 13 bases aligning to TRBD2. Germline V lookup: CDR1 SGHNT, CDR2 YYREEE (reference sequence). Unmatched junction bases numbered 9, after V lost 5 bases and J lost 7 bases. This CDR3 is 15 amino acids long. Here the CDR3 DNA reads TGTGCCAGCAGTCTTGGACTAGCGGGAGTAGGAGAGCAGTACTTC. This gives the protein CASSLGLAGVGEQYF.

This clonotype was counted many times. This rearrangement joins TRBV29-1 to TRBJ2-7; D not certain. The CDR3 has 13 amino acids. V shed 7 bases and J shed 0 bases, with 13 bases lying between them. Germline V gives CDR1 SQVTM, CDR2 ANQGSEA. The CDR3 DNA follows: TGCAGCGCTGCTGGCAGGAGCTCCTACGAGCAGTACTTC. This codes for CSAAGRSSYEQYF.

This clonotype was counted ten times or more. The V and J genes are TRBV7-9 and TRBJ2-5, with D uncertain. Trimming took 0 bases from V and 2 from J, leaving 7 bases between them. Looked up from germline, CDR1 is SEHNR and CDR2 is FQNEAQ (reference sequence). This CDR3 spans 14 amino acids. CDR3 sequence (DNA): TGTGCCAGCAGCTTAGCTATATCGCAAGAGACCCAGTACTTC. Translating it yields CASSLAISQETQYF.

The sample holds many counts of this clonotype. The J gene is TRBJ2-7, the V gene TRBV29-1; D call uncertain. The CDR3 consists of 12 residues. V was cut by 1 base and J by 2 bases, with 6 bases left in between. Germline-derived CDR1 and CDR2 are SQVTM and ANQGSEA. The CDR3 region has the DNA TGCAGCGTTGAAGGGGAACCCTACGAGCAGTACTTC. This encodes CSVEGEPYEQYF.

This clonotype has a count of ten or more. The rearrangement links TRBV27 to TRBJ2-7, with 7 bases fitting TRBD1. The ends lost 3 bases at V and 2 bases at J; junction bases unmatched: 10. CDR1 is MNHEY, CDR2 SMNVEV, per germline (reference sequence). This CDR3 has 16 amino acids. CDR3 in amino acids: CASSFLGQDPPYEQYF. The CDR3, as DNA: TGTGCCAGCAGTTTCCTCGGACAGGACCCCCCCTACGAGCAGTACTTC.

The CDR3 spells CASSGTISSYNEQFF. DNA for the CDR3: TGTGCCAGCAGCGGGACTATTAGCTCCTACAATGAGCAGTTCTTC. This sequence joins TRBV5-6 and TRBJ2-1, with 7 bases matching TRBD2. The J segment lost 0 bases and the V segment lost 4 bases, leaving 4 bases of the junction unmatched. Germline CDR1 is SGHDT and CDR2 is YYEEEE. This CDR3 is 15 amino acids long.

In this sample, this clonotype turned up many times. The rearrangement links TRBV15 to TRBJ2-1; TRBD2 matches at 8 bases. The V and J ends lost 2 bases and 0 bases, in that order; junction bases with no gene match: 18. CDR3 length: 21 amino acids. CDR1 LNHNV and CDR2 YYDKDF come from the germline V gene (reference sequence). CDR3 loop: CATSRPKSGTRRVSSYNEQFF. For the CDR3, the DNA is TGTGCCACCAGCAGACCAAAATCCGGGACTAGGAGAGTTAGCTCCTACAATGAGCAGTTCTTC.

This clonotype was found many times. V usage is TRBV9 and J usage is TRBJ2-7; a weak D match, TRBD1 (5 bases). Germline V lookup: CDR1 SGDLS, CDR2 YYNGEE. This CDR3 spans 15 amino acids. Trimming cost V 1 base and J 0 bases, with 11 bases left between them. CDR3 DNA sequence: TGTGCCAGCAGCGTATTTGACAGCCTCTCCTACGAGCAGTACTTC. It codes for CASSVFDSLSYEQYF.

The rearrangement uses TRBV28 and TRBJ2-2; the match to TRBD2 covers 11 bases. Germline values: CDR1 MDHEN, CDR2 SYDVKM. The CDR3 sequence is 19 residues long. The V segment lost 6 bases and the J segment 1 base; nucleotides outside the gene matches: 13. The CDR3 region is CASSYAKGLAALNTGELFF. The CDR3 coding sequence is TGTGCCAGCAGCTACGCCAAGGGACTAGCGGCTCTGAACACCGGGGAGCTGTTTTTT.

This chain uses TRBV20-1 with TRBJ2-1, with TRBD2 matching 10 bases. CDR1 is DFQATT, CDR2 SNEGSKA, per germline (reference sequence). V lost 0 bases, J lost 6 bases, and 8 bases stayed unmatched. The CDR3 has 16 residues. CDR3 coding DNA: TGCAGTGCTAGAGATACAGGGACTAGCGTACGCAATGAGCAGTTCTTC. Translation gives CSARDTGTSVRNEQFF.

In this sample, this clonotype turned up many times. The chain joins TRBV28 to TRBJ2-7; TRBD1 or TRBD2 may be the D gene (6 bases each). The CDR3 totals 15 residues. CDR1 is MDHEN and CDR2 is SYDVKM in the germline V gene. Trimming shortened V by 2 bases and J by 4 bases, and 15 bases separated the two germline ends. CDR3 in amino acids: CASSLRAPGAYEQYF. DNA of the CDR3: TGTGCCAGCAGTTTACGAGCACCGGGGGCTTACGAGCAGTACTTC.

This clonotype has a count of ten or more. The chain links TRBV4-2 to TRBJ2-7; 8 nucleotides match TRBD1. The CDR3 totals 13 residues. Germline CDR1 and CDR2: LGHNA and YNFKEQ. V shed 3 bases and J 4 bases; nucleotides not matched to a gene: 2. CDR3 protein: CASSHDRGYEQYF. The CDR3 nucleotides are TGTGCCAGCAGCCACGACAGGGGTTACGAGCAGTACTTC.

This clonotype was picked up many times. The chain uses TRBV6-5 and TRBJ1-2, with 7 bases that match TRBD1. Unmatched junction bases numbered 6, after V lost 2 bases and J lost 3 bases. This CDR3 comprises 15 residues. Germline CDR1 reads MNHEY; CDR2 reads SVGAGI. The CDR3 coding sequence is TGTGCCAGCAGTTACATGTGGACAGGCGACTATGGCTACACCTTC. This codes for CASSYMWTGDYGYTF.

This clonotype was counted ten times or more. The chain joins TRBV1 to TRBJ1-2. TRBV1 is designated a pseudogene. The length of the CDR3 is 13 residues. The CDR3, as DNA: TGCACCAGCAGCCAAGATCCGTCCTATGGCTACACCTTC. It specifies CTSSQDPSYGYTF.

This clonotype was observed once. This clone may be a read error of a much larger clone one base away. In this CDR3 the conserved last residue, phenylalanine or tryptophan, is missing, so a read error is likely. V and J are TRBV12-3 or TRBV12-4 and TRBJ2-7; 11 bases are shared with TRBD1. The CDR3 runs 14 residues. J gave up 5 bases and V 5 bases, and 5 bases lay outside the gene matches. The CDR3: CASSVKGQGDEQYL. Here the CDR3 DNA reads TGTGCCAGCAGTGTCAAGGGACAGGGGGACGAGCAGTACCTC.

This clonotype was observed many times. The chain carries TRBV5-1 and TRBJ2-2; 10 bases align to TRBD2. V lost 0 bases, J lost 4 bases, and 6 bases stayed unmatched. This CDR3 comprises 17 residues. Germline CDR1 SGHRS, CDR2 YFSETQ. CDR3 nucleotides: TGCGCCAGCAGCTTGGGTCCCACTAGCGGGATCACCGGGGAGCTGTTTTTT. Amino acid sequence: CASSLGPTSGITGELFF.

This clonotype was seen many times. V is TRBV5-4 and J is TRBJ2-1; 11 bases agree with TRBD2. Trimming took 4 bases from V and 7 from J; bases not matched to a gene: 7. CDR1 is SGHNT, CDR2 YYREEE, per germline (reference sequence). The CDR3 loop spans 15 amino acids. The CDR3 loop is CASSVKLAGVNEQFF. The CDR3 DNA reads as TGTGCCAGCAGCGTAAAACTAGCGGGGGTTAATGAGCAGTTCTTC.

This clonotype has only a few counts. The chain is built from TRBV2 and TRBJ2-2; no firm D call. Trimming took 5 bases from V and 4 from J, leaving 8 bases between them. The CDR3 consists of 13 residues. CDR1 and CDR2 (germline): SNHLY, FYNNEI. CDR3 sequence reads: CASSTTITGELFF. The CDR3 nucleotides are TGTGCCAGCAGTACCACGATCACCGGGGAGCTGTTTTTT.

This clonotype has at least ten counts. This chain links TRBV29-1 with TRBJ2-3; D is unresolved. The CDR3 runs to 12 residues. Germline-derived CDR1 and CDR2 are SQVTM and ANQGSEA. V was pared by 3 bases and J by 0 bases, with 4 bases between. CDR3 nucleotides: TGCAGCGTTGATTACAGCACAGATACGCAGTATTTT. Protein: CSVDYSTDTQYF.

This clonotype was counted many times. The chain is built from TRBV20-1 and TRBJ2-4; D tentatively fits TRBD1 or TRBD2 (5 bases each). With 2 bases removed from V and 5 bases from J, the gap between germline ends came to 16 bases. The CDR3 runs to 15 residues. Germline V CDR1 and CDR2: DFQATT, SNEGSKA (reference sequence). The CDR3: CSARYRGRPENIQYF. Written as DNA, the CDR3 is TGCAGTGCTAGATATCGGGGACGCCCAGAAAACATTCAGTACTTC.

This clonotype was observed a handful of times. CDR3 DNA: TGTGCCTGGAAAACAGGGGAAGCGAGGACCGGGGAGCTGTTTTTT. Residues: CAWKTGEARTGELFF. The chain employs TRBV30 and TRBJ2-2; 7 positions match TRBD1. The ends lost 4 bases at V and 5 bases at J; junction bases unmatched: 10. CDR3 length: 15 residues. In germline, CDR1 is GTSNPN, CDR2 SVGIG (reference sequence).

In this sample, this clonotype turned up a few times. The V gene is TRBV18, the J gene TRBJ1-2; D gene ambiguous. This CDR3 region has 13 residues. V lost 1 base, J lost 0 bases, and 3 bases lay in between. Germline V gives CDR1 KGHSH, CDR2 LQKENI. CDR3 sequence: CASSPQANYGYTF. CDR3 in DNA: TGTGCCAGCTCACCACAAGCTAACTATGGCTACACCTTC. Filled out from reference TRBV18 and TRBJ1-2, the complete variable domain reads NAGVMQNPRHLVRRRGQEARLRCSPMKGHSHVYWYRQLPEEGLKFMVYLQKENIIDESGMPKERFSAEFPKEGPSILRIQQVVRGDSAAYFCASSPQANYGYTFGSGTRLTVV.

This clonotype was recorded at least ten times. This chain joins TRBV5-1 and TRBJ2-1; D gene ambiguous. The CDR3 runs 14 residues. The germline V and J ends were trimmed by 0 bases and 2 bases, with 6 bases remaining between them. Germline V lookup: CDR1 SGHRS, CDR2 YFSETQ. The CDR3 bases are TGCGCCAGCAGCTTGGACGGGCCCTACAATGAGCAGTTCTTC. Its protein is CASSLDGPYNEQFF.

This clonotype showed up many times. The chain has TRBV25-1 and TRBJ2-2; D is perhaps TRBD2 (6 bases). V was cut by 3 bases and J by 2 bases, with 16 bases left in between. Germline V gene data show CDR1 as MGHDK and CDR2 as SYGVNS. CDR3 length: 17 amino acids. The DNA of the CDR3 is TGTGCCAGCAGTGATTGGGGGGACCCACCTAACACCGGGGAGCTGTTTTTT. Amino acids: CASSDWGDPPNTGELFF.

This clonotype came up many times. This chain connects TRBV12-3 or TRBV12-4 to TRBJ2-5; possibly TRBD1 or TRBD2 for D (6 bases each). This CDR3 has 17 residues. V gave up 3 bases and J gave up 1 base, with 18 bases separating them. The CDR3 DNA reads TGTGCCAGCAGTTTCGTTGTGGGGGGCGTTGCCCAAGAGACCCAGTACTTC. Amino acids: CASSFVVGGVAQETQYF.

This clonotype was detected many times. The chain joins TRBV12-3 or TRBV12-4 to TRBJ2-7; 8 nucleotides match TRBD2. Trimming cost V 6 bases and J 6 bases; bases outside gene matches: 10. This CDR3 region has 14 residues. The CDR3 protein is CASSSRGGGGEQYF. CDR3 DNA: TGTGCCAGCAGCTCCCGGGGGGGCGGCGGCGAGCAGTACTTC.

Many counts were recorded for this clonotype. The chain links TRBV20-1 to TRBJ2-5; 14 bases fit TRBD2. Germline V gives CDR1 DFQATT, CDR2 SNEGSKA (reference sequence). After removal of 6 bases from V and 5 bases from J, the junction contained 11 bases not matched to a gene. This CDR3 is 16 amino acids long. The CDR3 loop is CSATRLAGGQRETQYF. CDR3 DNA sequence: TGCAGTGCCACCAGACTAGCGGGAGGGCAAAGGGAGACCCAGTACTTC.

The table lists this clonotype with many counts. The chain recombines TRBV29-1 with TRBJ1-1, with D perhaps matching TRBD1 (5 bases). V was cut by 1 base and J by 5 bases, with 11 bases left in between. This CDR3 is built from 13 residues. Germline values: CDR1 SQVTM, CDR2 ANQGSEA. The CDR3 reads CSVEGGLGTEAFF. CDR3 nucleotides: TGCAGCGTTGAAGGGGGCCTCGGGACTGAAGCTTTCTTT. Supplemented by reference TRBV29-1 and TRBJ1-1, the full variable domain reads SAVISQKPSRDICQRGTSLTIQCQVDSQVTMMFWYRQQPGQSLTLIATANQGSEATYESGFVIDKFPISRPNLTFSTLTVSNMSPEDSSIYLCSVEGGLGTEAFFGQGTRLTVV.